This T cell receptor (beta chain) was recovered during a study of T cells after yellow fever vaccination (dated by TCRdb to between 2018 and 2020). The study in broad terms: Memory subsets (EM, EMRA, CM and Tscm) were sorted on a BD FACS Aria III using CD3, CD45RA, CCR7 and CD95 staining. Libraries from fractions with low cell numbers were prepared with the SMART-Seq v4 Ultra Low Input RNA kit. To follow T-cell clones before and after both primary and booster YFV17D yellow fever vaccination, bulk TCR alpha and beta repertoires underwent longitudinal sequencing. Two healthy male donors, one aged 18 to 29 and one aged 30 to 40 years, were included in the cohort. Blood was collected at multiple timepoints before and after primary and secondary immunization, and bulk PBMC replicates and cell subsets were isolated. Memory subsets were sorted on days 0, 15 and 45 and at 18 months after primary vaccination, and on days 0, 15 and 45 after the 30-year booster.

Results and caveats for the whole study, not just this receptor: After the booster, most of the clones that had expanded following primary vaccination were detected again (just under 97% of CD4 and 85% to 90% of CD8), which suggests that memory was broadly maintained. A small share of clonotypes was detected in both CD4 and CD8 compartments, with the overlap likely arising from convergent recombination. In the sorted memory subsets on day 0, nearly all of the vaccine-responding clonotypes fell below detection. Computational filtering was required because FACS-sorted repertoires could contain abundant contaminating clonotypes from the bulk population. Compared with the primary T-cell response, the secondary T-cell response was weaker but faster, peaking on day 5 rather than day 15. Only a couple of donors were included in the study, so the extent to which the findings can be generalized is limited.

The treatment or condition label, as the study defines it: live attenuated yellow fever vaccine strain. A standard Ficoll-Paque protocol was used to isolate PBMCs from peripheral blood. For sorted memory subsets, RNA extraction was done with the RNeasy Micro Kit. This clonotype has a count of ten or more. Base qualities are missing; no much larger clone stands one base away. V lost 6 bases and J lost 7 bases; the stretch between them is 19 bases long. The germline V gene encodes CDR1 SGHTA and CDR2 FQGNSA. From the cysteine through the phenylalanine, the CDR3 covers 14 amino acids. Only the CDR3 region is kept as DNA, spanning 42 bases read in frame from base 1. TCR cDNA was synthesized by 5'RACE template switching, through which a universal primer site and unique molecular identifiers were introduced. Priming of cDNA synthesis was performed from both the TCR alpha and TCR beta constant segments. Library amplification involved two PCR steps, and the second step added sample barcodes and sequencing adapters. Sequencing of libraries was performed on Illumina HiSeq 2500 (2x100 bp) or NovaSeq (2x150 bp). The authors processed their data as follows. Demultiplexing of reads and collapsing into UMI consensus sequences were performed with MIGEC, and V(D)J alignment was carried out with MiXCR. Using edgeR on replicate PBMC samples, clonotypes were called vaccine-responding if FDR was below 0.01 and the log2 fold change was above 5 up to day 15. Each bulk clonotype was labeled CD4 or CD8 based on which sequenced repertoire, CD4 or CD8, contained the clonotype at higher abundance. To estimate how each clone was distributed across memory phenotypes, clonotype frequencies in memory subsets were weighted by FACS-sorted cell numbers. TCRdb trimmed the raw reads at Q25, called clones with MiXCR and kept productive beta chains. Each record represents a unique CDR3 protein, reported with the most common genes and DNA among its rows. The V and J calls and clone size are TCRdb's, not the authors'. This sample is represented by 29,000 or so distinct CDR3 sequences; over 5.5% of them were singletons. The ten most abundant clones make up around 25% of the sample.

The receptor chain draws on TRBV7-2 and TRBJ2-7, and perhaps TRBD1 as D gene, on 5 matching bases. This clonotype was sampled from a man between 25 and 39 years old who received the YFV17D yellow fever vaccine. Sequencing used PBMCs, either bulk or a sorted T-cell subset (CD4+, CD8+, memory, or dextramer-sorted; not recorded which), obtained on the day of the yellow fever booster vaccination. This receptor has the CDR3 CASSRAYRGVEQYF. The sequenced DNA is TGTGCCAGCAGTCGCGCTTATAGGGGTGTAGAGCAGTACTTC.